The sequence of this T cell receptor beta chain was determined in a study of spatial heterogeneity in lung cancer. In the study overall: Each time, sequencing found more beta-chain sequences than alpha-chain sequences. Whole-study findings and limits: It was found that expanded intratumoral alpha and beta TCR counts tracked tumor mutation counts.

This clonotype is medium-sized by share. Its target is unknown. Germline values: CDR1 SQVTM, CDR2 ANQGSEA. This CDR3 contains 11 residues. The V and J ends lost 5 bases and 4 bases respectively, with 6 bases between them. As for time point: sample taken at primary tumor resection. From tumor, nontumor lung or frozen PBMC, whole RNA was taken unsorted for sequencing. Unique molecular identifiers, one per molecule, were present on every TCR cDNA molecule. TCRdb re-analysed the 5' RACE reads in MiXCR, keeping a single row per CDR3 protein. The data hold around 4,800 distinct CDR3 sequences, with about 8.4% observed a single time.

This chain uses TRBV29-1 with TRBJ2-1; D gene ambiguous. The clonotype comes from a male donor with early-stage non-small cell lung cancer. The sequences come from lung tumor tissue, collected at surgery. CDR3 sequence reads: CSVPSYNEQFF. The CDR3 DNA sequence: TGCAGCGTTCCCTCTTACAATGAGCAGTTCTTC.